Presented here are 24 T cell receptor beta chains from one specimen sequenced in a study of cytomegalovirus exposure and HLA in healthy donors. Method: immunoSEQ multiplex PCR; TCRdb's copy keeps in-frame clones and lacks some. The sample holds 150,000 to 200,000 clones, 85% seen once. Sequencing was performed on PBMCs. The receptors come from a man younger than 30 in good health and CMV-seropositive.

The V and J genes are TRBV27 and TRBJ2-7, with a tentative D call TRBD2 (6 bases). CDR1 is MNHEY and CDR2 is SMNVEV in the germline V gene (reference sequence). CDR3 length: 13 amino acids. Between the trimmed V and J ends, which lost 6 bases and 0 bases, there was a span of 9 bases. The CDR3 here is CASRLASSYEQYF. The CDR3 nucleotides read TGTGCCAGCAGGCTAGCGAGCTCCTACGAGCAGTACTTC.

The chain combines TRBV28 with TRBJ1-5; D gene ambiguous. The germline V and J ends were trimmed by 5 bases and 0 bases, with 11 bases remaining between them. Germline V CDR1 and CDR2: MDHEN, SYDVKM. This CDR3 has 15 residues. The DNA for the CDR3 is TGTGCCAGCAGTCCTGACACATATAGCAATCAGCCCCAGCATTTT. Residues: CASSPDTYSNQPQHF.

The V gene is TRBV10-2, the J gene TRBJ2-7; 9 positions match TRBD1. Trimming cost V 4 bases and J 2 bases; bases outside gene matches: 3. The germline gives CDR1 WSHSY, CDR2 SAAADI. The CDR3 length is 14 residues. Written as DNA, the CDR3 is TGCGCCAGCAGTGGGGACAGGGCCCCCTACGAGCAGTACTTC. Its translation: CASSGDRAPYEQYF.

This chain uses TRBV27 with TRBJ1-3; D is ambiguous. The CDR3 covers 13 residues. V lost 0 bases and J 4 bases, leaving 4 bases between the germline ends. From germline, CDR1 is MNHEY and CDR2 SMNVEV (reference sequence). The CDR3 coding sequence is TGTGCCAGCAGTTTATCTCAGGGAAACACCATATATTTT. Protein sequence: CASSLSQGNTIYF.

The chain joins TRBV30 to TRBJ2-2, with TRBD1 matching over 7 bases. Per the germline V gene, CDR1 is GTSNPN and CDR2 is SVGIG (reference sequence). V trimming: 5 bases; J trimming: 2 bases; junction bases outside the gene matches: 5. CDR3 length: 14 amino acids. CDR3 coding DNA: TGTGCCTGGGCCGGGACAGCAAACACCGGGGAGCTGTTTTTT. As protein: CAWAGTANTGELFF.

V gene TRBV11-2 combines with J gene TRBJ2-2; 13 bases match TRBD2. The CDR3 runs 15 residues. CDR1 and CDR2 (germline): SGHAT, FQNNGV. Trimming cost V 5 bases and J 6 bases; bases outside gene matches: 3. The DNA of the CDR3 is TGTGCCAGCAGCCCCGGACTAGCGGGAGCCGGGGAGCTGTTTTTT. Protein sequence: CASSPGLAGAGELFF.

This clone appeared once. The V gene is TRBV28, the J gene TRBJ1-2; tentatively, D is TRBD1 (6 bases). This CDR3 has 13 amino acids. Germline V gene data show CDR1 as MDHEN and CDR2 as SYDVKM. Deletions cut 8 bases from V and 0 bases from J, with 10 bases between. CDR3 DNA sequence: TGTGCCAGCTACAGGGTTACTAACTATGGCTACACCTTC. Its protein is CASYRVTNYGYTF.

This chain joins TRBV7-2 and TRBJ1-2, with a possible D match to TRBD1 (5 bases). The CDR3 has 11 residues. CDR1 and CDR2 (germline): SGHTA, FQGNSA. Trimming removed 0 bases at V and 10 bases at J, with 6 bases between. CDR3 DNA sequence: TGTGCCAGCAGCTTAGCACAGGACTACACCTTC. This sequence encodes CASSLAQDYTF.

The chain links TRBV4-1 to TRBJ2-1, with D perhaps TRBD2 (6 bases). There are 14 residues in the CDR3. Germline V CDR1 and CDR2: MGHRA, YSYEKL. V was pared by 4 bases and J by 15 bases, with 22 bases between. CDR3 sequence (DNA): TGCGCCAGCAGCCTCCTCTTTACGCAAAGAGCGGGGTTCTTC. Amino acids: CASSLLFTQRAGFF.

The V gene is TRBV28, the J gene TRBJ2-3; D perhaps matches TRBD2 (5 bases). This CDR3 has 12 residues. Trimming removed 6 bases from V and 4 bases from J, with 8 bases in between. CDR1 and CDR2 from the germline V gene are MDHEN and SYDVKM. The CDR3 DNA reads TGTGCCAGCAGACTAGTCCCAGATACGCAGTATTTT. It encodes CASRLVPDTQYF.

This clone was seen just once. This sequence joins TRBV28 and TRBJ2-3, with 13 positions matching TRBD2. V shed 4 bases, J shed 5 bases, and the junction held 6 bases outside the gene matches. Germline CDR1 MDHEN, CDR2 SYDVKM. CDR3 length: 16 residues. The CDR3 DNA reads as TGTGCCAGCAGTTCCGGACTAGCGGGAGCGGGAGATACGCAGTATTTT. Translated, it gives CASSSGLAGAGDTQYF.

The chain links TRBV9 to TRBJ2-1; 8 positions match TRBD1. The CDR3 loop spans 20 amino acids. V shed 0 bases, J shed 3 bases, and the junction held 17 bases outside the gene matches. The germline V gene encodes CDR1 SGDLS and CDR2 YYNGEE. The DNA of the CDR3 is TGTGCCAGCAGCGTAGCCTCTAGTCTCAATCGGACAGGGAACTACAATGAGCAGTTCTTC. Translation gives CASSVASSLNRTGNYNEQFF.

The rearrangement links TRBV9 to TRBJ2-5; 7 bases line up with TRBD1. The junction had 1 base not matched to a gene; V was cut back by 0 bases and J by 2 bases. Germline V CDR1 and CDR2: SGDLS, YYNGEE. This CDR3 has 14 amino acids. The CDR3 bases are TGTGCCAGCAGCGTAGGGGACAGACAAGAGACCCAGTACTTC. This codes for CASSVGDRQETQYF.

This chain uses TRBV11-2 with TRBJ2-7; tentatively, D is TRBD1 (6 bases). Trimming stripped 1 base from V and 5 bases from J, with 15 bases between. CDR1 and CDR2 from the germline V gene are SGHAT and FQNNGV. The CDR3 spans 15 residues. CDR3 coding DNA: TGTGCCAGCAGCTTAGGGGGGACAATAGCCAACGAGCAGTACTTC. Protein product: CASSLGGTIANEQYF.

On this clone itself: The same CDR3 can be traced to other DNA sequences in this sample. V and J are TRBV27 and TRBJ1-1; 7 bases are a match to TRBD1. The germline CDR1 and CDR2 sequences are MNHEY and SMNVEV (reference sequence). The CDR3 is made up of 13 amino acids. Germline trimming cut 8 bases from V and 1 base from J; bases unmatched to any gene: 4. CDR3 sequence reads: CASSWTGNTEAFF. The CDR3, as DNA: TGTGCCAGCTCGTGGACAGGGAACACTGAAGCTTTCTTT.

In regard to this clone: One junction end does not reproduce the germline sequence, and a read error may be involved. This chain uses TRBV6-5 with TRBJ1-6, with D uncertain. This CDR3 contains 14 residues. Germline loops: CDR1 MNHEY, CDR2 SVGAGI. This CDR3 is CASSYFLANSSLHF. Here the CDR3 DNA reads TGTGCCAGCAGTTACTTTCTAGCCAATTCATCCCTCCACTTT.

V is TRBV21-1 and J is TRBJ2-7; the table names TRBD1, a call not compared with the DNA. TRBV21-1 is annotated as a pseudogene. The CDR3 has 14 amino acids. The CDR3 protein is CADPRTGNSYEQYF. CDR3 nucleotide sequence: TGTGCCGATCCTAGGACAGGGAACTCCTACGAGCAGTACTTC.

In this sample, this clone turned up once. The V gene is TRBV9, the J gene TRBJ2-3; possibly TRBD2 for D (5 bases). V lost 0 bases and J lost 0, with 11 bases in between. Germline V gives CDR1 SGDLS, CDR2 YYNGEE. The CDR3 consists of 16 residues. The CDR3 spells CASSVGGGSSTDTQYF. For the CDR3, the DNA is TGTGCCAGCAGCGTAGGTGGCGGGTCTAGCACAGATACGCAGTATTTT.

In DNA, the CDR3 is TGTGCCAGCACTAGGGACACCAACTCCTACGAGCAGTACTTC. Its translation: CASTRDTNSYEQYF. The V call is TRBV11-2, the J call TRBJ2-7; weak D call: TRBD1 (6 bases). The CDR3 runs to 14 residues. V was pared by 7 bases and J by 0 bases, with 13 bases between. Germline V CDR1 and CDR2: SGHAT, FQNNGV.

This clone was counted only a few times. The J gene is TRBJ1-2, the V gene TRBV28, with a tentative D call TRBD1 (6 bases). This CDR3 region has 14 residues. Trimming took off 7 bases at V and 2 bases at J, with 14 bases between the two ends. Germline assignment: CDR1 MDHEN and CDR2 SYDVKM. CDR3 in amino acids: CASTLNQGNYGYTF. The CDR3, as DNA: TGTGCCAGCACTCTTAACCAGGGGAACTATGGCTACACCTTC.

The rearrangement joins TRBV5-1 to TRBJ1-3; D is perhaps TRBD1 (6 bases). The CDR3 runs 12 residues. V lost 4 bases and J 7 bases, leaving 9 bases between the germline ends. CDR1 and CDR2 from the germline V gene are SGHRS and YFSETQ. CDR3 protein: CASSRDMNTIYF. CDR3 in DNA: TGCGCCAGCAGCAGGGACATGAACACCATATATTTT. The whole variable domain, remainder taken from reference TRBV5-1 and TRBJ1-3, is KAGVTQTPRYLIKTRGQQVTLSCSPISGHRSVSWYQQTPGQGLQFLFEYFSETQRNKGNFPGRFSGRQFSNSRSEMNVSTLELGDSALYLCASSRDMNTIYFGEGSWLTVV.

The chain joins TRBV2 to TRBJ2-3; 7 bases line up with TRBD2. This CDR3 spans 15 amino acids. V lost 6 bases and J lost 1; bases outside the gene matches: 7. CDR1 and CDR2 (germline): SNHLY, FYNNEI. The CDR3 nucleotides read TGTGCCAGCAGCGATAGTCGGGGGGGCACAGATACGCAGTATTTT. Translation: CASSDSRGGTDTQYF.

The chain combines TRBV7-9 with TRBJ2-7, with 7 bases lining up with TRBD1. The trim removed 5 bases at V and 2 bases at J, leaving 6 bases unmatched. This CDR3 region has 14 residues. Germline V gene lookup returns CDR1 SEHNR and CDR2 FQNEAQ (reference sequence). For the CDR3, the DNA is TGTGCCAGCAGCCCTAGGGGGCCTCCCTACGAGCAGTACTTC. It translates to CASSPRGPPYEQYF.

In DNA, the CDR3 is TGTGCCAGCAGAAGTAGCGGGGGGCCTCCCAATGAGCAGTTCTTC. Translated: CASRSSGGPPNEQFF. This sequence joins TRBV27 and TRBJ2-1; 10 bases agree with TRBD2. CDR3 length: 15 residues. The ends lost 6 bases at V and 6 bases at J; junction bases unmatched: 8. The germline CDR1 and CDR2 sequences are MNHEY and SMNVEV (reference sequence).